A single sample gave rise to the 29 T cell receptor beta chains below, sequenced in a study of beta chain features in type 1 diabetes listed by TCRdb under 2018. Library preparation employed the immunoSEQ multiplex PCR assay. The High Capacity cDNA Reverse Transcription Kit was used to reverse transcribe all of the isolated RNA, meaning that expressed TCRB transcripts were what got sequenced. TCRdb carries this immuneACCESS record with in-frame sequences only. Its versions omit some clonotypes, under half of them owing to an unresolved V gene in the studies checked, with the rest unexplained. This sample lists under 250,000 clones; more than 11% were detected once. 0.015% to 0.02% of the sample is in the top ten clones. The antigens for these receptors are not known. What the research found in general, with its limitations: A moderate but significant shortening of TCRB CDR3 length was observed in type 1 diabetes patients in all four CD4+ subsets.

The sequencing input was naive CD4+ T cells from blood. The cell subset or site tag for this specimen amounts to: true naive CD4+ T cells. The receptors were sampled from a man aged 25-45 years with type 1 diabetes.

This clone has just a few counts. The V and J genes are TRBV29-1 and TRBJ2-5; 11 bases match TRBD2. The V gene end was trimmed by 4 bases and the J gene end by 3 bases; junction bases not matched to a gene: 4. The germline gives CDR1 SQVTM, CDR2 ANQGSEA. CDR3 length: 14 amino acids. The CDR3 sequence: CSVGVTSGKETQYF. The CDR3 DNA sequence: TGCAGCGTTGGCGTGACTAGCGGGAAAGAGACCCAGTACTTC.

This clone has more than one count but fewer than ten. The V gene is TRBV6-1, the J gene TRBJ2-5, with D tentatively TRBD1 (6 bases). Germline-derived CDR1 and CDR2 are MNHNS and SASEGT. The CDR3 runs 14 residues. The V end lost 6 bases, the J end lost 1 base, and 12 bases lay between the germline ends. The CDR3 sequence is CASRMNRAQETQYF. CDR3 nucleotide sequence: TGTGCCAGCAGGATGAACAGGGCCCAAGAGACCCAGTACTTC.

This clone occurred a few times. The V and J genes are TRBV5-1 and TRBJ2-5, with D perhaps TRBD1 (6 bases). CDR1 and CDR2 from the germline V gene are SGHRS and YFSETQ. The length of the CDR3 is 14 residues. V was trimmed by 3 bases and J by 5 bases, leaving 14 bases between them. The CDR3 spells CASSSGTMGETQYF. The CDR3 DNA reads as TGCGCCAGCAGCTCCGGGACAATGGGGGAGACCCAGTACTTC.

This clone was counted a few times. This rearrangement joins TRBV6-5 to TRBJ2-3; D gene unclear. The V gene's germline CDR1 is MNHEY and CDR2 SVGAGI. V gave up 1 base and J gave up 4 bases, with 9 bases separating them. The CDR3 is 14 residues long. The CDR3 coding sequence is TGTGCCAGCAGTTACTTCAGGAATGCAGATACGCAGTATTTT. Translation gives CASSYFRNADTQYF.

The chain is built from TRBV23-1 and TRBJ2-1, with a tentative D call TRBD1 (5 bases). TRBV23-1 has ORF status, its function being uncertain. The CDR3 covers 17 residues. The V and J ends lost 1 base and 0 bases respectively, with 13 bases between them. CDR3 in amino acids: CASSQLVNRSSYNEQFF. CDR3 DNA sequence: TGCGCCAGCAGTCAATTAGTAAACAGGAGCTCCTACAATGAGCAGTTCTTC.

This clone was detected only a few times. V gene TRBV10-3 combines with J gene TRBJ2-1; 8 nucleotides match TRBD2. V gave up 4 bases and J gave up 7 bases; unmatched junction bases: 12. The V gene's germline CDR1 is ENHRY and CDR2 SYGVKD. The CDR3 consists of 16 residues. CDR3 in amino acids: CAISGFLSGSSNEQFF. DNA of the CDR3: TGTGCCATCAGTGGATTCCTGAGCGGGAGCTCAAATGAGCAGTTCTTC.

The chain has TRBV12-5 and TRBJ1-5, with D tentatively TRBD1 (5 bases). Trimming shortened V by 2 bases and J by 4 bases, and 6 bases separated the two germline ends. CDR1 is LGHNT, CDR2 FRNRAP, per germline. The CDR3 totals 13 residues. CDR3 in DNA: TGTGCTAGTGGTTTGCGGGGGAATCAGCCCCAGCATTTT. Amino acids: CASGLRGNQPQHF.

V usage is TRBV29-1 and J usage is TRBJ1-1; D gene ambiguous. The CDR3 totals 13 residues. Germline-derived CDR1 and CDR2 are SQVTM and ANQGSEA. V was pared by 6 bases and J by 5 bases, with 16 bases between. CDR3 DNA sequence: TGCAGCGTCCGAGGAGGACTTGGGACTGAAGCTTTCTTT. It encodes CSVRGGLGTEAFF.

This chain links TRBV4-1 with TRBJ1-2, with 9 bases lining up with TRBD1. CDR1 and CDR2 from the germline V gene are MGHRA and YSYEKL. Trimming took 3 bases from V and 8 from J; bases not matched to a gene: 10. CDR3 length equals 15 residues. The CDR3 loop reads CASSHTSGQGWGYTF. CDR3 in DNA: TGCGCCAGCAGCCACACTTCGGGACAGGGATGGGGCTACACCTTC.

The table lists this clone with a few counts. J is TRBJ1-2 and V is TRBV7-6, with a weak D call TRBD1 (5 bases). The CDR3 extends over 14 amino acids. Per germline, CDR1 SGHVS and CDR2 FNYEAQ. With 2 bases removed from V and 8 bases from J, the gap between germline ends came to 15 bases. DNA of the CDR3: TGTGCCAGCAGCTTATCTGGGCAGGGCAAAGGCTACACCTTC. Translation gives CASSLSGQGKGYTF.

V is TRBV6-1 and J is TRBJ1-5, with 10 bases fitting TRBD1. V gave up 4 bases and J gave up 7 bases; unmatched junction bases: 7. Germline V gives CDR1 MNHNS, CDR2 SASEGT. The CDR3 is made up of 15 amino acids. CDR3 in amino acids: CASSVGTGVFQPQHF. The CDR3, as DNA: TGTGCCAGCAGTGTCGGGACAGGGGTTTTCCAGCCCCAGCATTTT.

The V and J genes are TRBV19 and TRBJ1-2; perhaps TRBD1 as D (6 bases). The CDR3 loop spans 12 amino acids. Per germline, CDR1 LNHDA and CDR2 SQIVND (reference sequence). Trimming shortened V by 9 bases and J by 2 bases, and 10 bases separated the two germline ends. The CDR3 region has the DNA TGTGCCAGCCTTGGACAGAACTATGGCTACACCTTC. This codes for CASLGQNYGYTF.

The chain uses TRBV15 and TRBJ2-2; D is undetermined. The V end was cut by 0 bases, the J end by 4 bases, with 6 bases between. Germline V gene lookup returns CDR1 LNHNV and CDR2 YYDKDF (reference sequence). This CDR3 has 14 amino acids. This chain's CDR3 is CATSREMSTGELFF. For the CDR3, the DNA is TGTGCCACCAGCAGAGAGATGAGCACCGGGGAGCTGTTTTTT. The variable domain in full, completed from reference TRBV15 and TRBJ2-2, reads DAMVIQNPRYQVTQFGKPVTLSCSQTLNHNVMYWYQQKSSQAPKLLFHYYDKDFNNEADTPDNFQSRRPNTSFCFLDIRSPGLGDTAMYLCATSREMSTGELFFGEGSRLTVL.

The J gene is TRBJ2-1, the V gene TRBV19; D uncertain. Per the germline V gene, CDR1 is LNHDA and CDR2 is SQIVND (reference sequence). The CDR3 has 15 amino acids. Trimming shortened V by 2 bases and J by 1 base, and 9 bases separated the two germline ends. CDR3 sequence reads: CASSIPSGSYNEQFF. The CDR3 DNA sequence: TGTGCCAGTAGTATACCCTCGGGTTCCTACAATGAGCAGTTCTTC.

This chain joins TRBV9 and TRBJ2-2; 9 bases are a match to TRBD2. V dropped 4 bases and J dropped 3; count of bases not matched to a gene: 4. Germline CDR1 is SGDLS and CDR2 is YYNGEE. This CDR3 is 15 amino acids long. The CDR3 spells CASSTSGSDTGELFF. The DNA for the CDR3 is TGTGCCAGCAGCACTAGCGGGTCGGACACCGGGGAGCTGTTTTTT. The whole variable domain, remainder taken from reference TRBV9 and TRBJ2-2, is DSGVTQTPKHLITATGQRVTLRCSPRSGDLSVYWYQQSLDQGLQFLIQYYNGEERAKGNILERFSAQQFPDLHSELNLSSLELGDSALYFCASSTSGSDTGELFFGEGSRLTVL.

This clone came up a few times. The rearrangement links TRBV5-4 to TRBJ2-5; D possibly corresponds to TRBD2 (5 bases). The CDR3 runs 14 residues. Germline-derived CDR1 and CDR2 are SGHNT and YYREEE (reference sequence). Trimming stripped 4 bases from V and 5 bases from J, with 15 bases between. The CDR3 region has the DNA TGTGCCAGCAGCGACGAGGGCCTGGGGGAGACCCAGTACTTC. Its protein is CASSDEGLGETQYF.

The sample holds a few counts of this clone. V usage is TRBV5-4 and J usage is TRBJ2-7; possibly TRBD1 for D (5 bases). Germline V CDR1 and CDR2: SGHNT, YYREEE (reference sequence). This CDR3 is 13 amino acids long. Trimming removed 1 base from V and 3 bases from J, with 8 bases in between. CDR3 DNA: TGTGCCAGCAGCTTGAAAGGGGACTACGAGCAGTACTTC. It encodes CASSLKGDYEQYF.

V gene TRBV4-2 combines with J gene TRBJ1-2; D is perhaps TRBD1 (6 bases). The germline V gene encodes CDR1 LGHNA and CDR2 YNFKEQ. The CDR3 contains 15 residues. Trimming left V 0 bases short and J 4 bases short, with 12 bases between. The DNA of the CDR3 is TGTGCCAGCAGCCAAGATTACGGACAGCTCTATGGCTACACCTTC. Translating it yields CASSQDYGQLYGYTF.

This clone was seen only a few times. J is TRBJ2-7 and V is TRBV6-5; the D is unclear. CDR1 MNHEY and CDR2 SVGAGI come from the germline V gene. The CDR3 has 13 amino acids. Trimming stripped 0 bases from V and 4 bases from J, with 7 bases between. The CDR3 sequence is CASSYSAVYEQYF. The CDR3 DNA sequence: TGTGCCAGCAGTTACTCGGCCGTGTACGAGCAGTACTTC.

The CDR3 spells CASSLVRAGPGYTF. CDR3 DNA sequence: TGTGCCAGCAGCTTAGTGCGGGCGGGCCCTGGCTACACCTTC. This chain joins TRBV7-9 and TRBJ1-2; D unresolved. From germline, CDR1 is SEHNR and CDR2 FQNEAQ (reference sequence). There are 14 residues in the CDR3. Trimming removed 1 base from V and 7 bases from J, with 13 bases in between.

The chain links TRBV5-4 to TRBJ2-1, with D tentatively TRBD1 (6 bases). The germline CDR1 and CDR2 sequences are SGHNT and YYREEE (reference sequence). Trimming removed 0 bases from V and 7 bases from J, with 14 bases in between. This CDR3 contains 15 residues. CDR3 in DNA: TGTGCCAGCAGCTTGGGGGGGCTTAGGGGGAATGAGCAGTTCTTC. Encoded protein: CASSLGGLRGNEQFF.

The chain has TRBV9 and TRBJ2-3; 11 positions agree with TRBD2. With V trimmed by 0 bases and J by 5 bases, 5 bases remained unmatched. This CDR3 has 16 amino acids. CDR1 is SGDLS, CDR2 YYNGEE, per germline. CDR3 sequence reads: CASSVVVAGGRDTQYF. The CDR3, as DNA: TGTGCCAGCAGCGTAGTTGTAGCGGGGGGGCGAGATACGCAGTATTTT.

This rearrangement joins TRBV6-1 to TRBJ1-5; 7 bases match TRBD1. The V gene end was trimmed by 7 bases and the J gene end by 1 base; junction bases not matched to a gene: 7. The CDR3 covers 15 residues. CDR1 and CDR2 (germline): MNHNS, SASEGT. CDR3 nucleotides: TGTGCCAGCATCCCCGGGACAGTCAGCAATCAGCCCCAGCATTTT. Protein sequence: CASIPGTVSNQPQHF.

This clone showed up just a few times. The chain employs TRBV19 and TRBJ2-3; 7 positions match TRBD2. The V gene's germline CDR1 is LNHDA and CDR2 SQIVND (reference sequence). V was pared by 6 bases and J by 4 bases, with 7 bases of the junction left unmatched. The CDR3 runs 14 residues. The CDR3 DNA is TGTGCCAGTAGCCGACTAGCAAATGCAGATACGCAGTATTTT. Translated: CASSRLANADTQYF.

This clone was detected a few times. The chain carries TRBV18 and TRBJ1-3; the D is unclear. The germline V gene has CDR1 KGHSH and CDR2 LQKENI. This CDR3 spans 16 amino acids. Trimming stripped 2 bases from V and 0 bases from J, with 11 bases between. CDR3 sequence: CASSPSTAFSGNTIYF. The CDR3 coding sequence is TGTGCCAGCTCACCAAGCACAGCTTTCTCTGGAAACACCATATATTTT.

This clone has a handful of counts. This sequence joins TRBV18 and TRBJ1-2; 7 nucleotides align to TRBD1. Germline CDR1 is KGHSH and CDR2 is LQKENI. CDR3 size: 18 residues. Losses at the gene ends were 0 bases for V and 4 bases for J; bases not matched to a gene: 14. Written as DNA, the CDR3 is TGTGCCAGCTCACCACCGGACAGGCTCCTTCTAGCTTCCTATGGCTACACCTTC. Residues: CASSPPDRLLLASYGYTF. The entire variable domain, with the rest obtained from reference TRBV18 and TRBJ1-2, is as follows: NAGVMQNPRHLVRRRGQEARLRCSPMKGHSHVYWYRQLPEEGLKFMVYLQKENIIDESGMPKERFSAEFPKEGPSILRIQQVVRGDSAAYFCASSPPDRLLLASYGYTFGSGTRLTVV.

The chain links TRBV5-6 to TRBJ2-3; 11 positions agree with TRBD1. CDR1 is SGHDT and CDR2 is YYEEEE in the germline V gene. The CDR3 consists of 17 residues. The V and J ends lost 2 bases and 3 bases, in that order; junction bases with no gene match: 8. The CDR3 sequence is CASSFTRTGGGTDTQYF. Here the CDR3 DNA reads TGTGCCAGCAGCTTTACCCGGACAGGGGGCGGGACAGATACGCAGTATTTT.

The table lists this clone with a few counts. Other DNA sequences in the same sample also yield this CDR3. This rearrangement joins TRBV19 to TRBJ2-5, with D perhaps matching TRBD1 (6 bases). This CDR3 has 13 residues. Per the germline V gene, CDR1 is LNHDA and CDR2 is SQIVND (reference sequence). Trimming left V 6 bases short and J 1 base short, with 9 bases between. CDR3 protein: CASSRDTQETQYF. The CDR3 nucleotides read TGTGCCAGTAGCCGGGACACCCAAGAGACCCAGTACTTC.

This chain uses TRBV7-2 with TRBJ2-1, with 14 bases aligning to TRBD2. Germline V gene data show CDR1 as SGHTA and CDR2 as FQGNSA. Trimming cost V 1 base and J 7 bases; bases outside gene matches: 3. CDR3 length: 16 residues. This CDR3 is CASSLGGTSGRNEQFF. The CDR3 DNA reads TGTGCCAGCAGCTTAGGAGGGACTAGCGGGAGAAATGAGCAGTTCTTC. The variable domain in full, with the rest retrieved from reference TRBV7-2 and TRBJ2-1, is GAGVSQSPSNKVTEKGKDVELRCDPISGHTALYWYRQSLGQGLEFLIYFQGNSAPDKSGLPSDRFSAERTGGSVSTLTIQRTQQEDSAVYLCASSLGGTSGRNEQFFGPGTRLTVL.